The T cell receptor (beta chain) described here comes from a study of cytomegalovirus exposure and HLA in healthy donors. The study, taken as a whole, reports: Reports indicated that the classifier achieved high specificity and sensitivity in diagnosing cytomegalovirus status.

It was with 60 Vbeta and 13 Jbeta primers that the PCR ran. Only in-frame clones appear in the TCRdb table, and some are missing; sequencing was by immunoSEQ multiplex PCR. Seen here are some 130,000 clones, over 50% observed once, and the top ten hold around 1.6%. The V end was cut by 7 bases, the J end by 7 bases, with 22 bases between. The CDR3 contains 15 residues. Per germline, CDR1 MNHNS and CDR2 SASEGT. Regarding this clone: The antigen remains unidentified.

The chain recombines TRBV6-1 with TRBJ2-5; D possibly corresponds to TRBD1 (5 bases). The receptor comes from a human donor in good health. Source material: PBMCs. The CDR3 loop reads CASTRKLDATGTQYF. The CDR3 nucleotides read TGTGCCAGCACCCGGAAGCTGGACGCCACAGGGACCCAGTACTTC.